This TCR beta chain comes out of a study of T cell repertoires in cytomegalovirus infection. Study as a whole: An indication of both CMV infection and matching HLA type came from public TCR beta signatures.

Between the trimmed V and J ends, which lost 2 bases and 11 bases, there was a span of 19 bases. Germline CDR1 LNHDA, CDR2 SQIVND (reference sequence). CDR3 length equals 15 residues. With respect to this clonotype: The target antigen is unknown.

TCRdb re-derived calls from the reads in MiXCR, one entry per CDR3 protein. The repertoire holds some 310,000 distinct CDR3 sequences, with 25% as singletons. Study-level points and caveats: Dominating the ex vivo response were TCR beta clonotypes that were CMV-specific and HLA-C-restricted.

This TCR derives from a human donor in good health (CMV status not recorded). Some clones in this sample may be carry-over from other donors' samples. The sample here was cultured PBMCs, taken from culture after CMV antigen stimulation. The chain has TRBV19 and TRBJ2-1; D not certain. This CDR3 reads CASSIFFGTTAKQFF. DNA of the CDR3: TGTGCCAGTAGTATATTTTTCGGAACGACCGCTAAGCAGTTCTTC. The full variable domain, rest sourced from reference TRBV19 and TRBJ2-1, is DGGITQSPKYLFRKEGQNVTLSCEQNLNHDAMYWYRQDPGQGLRLIYYSQIVNDFQKGDIAEGYSVSREKKESFPLTVTSAQKNPTAFYLCASSIFFGTTAKQFFGPGTRLTVL.